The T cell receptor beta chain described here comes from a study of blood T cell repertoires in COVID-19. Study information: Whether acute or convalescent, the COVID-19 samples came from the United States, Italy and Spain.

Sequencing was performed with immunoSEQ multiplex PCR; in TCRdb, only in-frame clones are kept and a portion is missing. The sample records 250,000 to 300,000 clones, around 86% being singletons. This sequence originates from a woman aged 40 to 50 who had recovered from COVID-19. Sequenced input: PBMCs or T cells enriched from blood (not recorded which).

CDR3 protein: CASSLLGTGGREQYF. The CDR3 nucleotides are TGTGCCAGCAGTTTATTAGGGACAGGGGGCCGCGAGCAGTACTTC. This chain joins TRBV27 and TRBJ2-7; 12 nucleotides line up with TRBD1. Germline CDR1 MNHEY, CDR2 SMNVEV (reference sequence). The J segment lost 6 bases and the V segment lost 1 base, leaving 4 bases of the junction unmatched. The CDR3 runs 15 residues.